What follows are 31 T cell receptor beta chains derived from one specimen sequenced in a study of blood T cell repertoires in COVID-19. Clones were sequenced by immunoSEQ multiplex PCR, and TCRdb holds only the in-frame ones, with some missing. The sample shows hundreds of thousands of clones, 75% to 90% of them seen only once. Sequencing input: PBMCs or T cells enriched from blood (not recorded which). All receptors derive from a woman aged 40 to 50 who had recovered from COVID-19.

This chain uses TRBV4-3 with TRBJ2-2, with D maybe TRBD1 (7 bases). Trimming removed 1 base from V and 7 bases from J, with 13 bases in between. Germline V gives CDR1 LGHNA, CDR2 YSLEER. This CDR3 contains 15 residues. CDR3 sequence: CASSQVLRGVGELFF. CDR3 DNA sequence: TGCGCCAGCAGCCAAGTACTCAGGGGGGTCGGGGAGCTGTTTTTT.

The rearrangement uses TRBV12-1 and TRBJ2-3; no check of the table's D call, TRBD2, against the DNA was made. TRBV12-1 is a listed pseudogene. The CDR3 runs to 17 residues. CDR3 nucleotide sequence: TGTGCCAGCAGCCCCTCCCGTCGGCTAGCGGGGTCCGATACGCAGTATTTT. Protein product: CASSPSRRLAGSDTQYF.

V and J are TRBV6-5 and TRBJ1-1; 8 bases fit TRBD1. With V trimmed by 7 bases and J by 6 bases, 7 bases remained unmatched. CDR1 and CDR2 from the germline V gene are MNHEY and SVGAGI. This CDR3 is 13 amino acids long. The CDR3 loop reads CASTRTGTSEAFF. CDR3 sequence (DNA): TGTGCCAGCACCAGGACAGGGACCTCTGAAGCTTTCTTT.

The CDR3 reads CASSSASGANVLTF. In DNA, the CDR3 is TGTGCCAGCAGCTCCGCGTCTGGGGCCAACGTCCTGACTTTC. This chain links TRBV9 with TRBJ2-6; D is ambiguous. Trimming stripped 4 bases from V and 1 base from J, with 6 bases between. The CDR3 sequence is 14 residues long. Germline CDR1 and CDR2: SGDLS and YYNGEE.

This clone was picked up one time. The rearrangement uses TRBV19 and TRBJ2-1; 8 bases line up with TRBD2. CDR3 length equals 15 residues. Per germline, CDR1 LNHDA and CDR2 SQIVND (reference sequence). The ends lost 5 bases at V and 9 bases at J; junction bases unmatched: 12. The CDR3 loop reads CASSLLVAGLGEQFF. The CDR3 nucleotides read TGTGCCAGTAGTTTGTTAGTAGCGGGACTTGGTGAGCAGTTCTTC.

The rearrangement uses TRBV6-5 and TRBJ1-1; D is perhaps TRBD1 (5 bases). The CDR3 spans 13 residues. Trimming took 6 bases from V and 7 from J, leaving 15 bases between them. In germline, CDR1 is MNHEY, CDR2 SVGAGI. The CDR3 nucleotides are TGTGCCAGCAGCCCGACAAGGGGCCTTGAAGCTTTCTTT. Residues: CASSPTRGLEAFF.

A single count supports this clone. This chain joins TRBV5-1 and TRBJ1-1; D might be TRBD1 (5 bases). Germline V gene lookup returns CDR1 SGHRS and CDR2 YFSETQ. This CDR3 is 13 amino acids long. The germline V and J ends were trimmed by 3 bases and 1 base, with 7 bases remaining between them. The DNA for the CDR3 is TGCGCCAGCAGCTGGACACAGAACACTGAAGCTTTCTTT. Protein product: CASSWTQNTEAFF.

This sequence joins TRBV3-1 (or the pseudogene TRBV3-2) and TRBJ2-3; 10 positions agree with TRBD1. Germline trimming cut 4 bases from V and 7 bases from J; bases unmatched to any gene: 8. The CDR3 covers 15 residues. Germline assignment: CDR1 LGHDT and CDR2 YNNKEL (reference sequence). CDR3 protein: CASSRDRGIHNTQYF. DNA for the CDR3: TGTGCCAGCAGCCGGGACAGGGGCATCCATAATACGCAGTATTTT.

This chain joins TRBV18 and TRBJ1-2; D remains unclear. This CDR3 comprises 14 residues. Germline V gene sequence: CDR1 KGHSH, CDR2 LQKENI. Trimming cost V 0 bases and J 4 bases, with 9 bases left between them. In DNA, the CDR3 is TGTGCCAGCTCACCACCGGGCAGCTTCTATGGCTACACCTTC. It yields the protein CASSPPGSFYGYTF.

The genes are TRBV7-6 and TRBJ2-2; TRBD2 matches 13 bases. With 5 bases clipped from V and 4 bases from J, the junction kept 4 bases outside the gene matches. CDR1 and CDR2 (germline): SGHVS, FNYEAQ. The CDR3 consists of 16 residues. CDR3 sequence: CASSLGLAGSTGELFF. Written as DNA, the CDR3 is TGTGCCAGCAGCCTGGGACTAGCGGGGTCCACCGGGGAGCTGTTTTTT.

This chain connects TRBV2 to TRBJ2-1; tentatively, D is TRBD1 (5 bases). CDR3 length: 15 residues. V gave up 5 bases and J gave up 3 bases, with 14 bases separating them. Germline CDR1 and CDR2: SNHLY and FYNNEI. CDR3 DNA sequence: TGTGCCAGCAGTCAAGTCCAGGGCGACTACAATGAGCAGTTCTTC. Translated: CASSQVQGDYNEQFF.

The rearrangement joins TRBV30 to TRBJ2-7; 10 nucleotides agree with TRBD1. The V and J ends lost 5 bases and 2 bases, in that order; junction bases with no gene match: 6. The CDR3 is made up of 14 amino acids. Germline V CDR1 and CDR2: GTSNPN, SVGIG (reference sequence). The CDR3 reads CAWDPGQGAYEQYF. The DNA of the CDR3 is TGTGCCTGGGACCCAGGACAGGGGGCCTACGAGCAGTACTTC.

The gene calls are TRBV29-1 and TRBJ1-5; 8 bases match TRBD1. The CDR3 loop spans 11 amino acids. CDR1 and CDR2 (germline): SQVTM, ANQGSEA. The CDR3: CRRYRGTSQHF. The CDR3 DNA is TGCCGTCGCTACAGGGGGACGTCCCAGCATTTT.

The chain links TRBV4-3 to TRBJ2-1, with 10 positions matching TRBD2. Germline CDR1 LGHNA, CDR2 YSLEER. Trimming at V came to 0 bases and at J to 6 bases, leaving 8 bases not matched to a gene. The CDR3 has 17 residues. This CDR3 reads CASSQESLASGGNEQFF. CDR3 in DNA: TGCGCCAGCAGCCAAGAAAGCTTAGCTAGCGGGGGCAATGAGCAGTTCTTC.

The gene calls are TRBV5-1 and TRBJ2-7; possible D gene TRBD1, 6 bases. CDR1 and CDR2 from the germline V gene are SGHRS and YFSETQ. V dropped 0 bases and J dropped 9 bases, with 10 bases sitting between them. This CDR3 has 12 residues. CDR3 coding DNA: TGCGCCAGCAGCTTGGACAGGGTTACGCAGTACTTC. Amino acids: CASSLDRVTQYF.

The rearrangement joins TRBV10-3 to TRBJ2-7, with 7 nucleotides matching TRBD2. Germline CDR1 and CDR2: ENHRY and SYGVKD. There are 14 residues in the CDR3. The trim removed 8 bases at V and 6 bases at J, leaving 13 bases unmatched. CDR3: CAIRGSGTRGEQYF. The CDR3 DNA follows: TGTGCCATCCGAGGCAGCGGGACGAGGGGCGAGCAGTACTTC.

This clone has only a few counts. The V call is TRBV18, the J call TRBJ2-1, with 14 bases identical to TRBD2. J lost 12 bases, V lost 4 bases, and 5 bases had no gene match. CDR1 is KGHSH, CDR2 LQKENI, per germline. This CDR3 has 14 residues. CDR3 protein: CASSLGTSGSGQFF. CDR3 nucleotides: TGTGCCAGCTCACTCGGGACTAGCGGGAGCGGGCAGTTCTTC.

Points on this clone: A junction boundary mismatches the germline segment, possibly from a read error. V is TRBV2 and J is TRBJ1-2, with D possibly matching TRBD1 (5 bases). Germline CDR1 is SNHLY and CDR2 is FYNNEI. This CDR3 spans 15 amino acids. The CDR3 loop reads CASSQAPDRLYGYTF. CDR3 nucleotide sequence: TGTGCCAGCAGTCAAGCGCCCGACAGACTCTATGGCTACACCTTC.

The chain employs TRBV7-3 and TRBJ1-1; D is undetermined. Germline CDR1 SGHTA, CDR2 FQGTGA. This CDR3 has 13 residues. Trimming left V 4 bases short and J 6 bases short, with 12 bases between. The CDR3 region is CASSSTERPEAFF. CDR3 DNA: TGTGCCAGCAGCTCCACGGAGAGGCCTGAAGCTTTCTTT.

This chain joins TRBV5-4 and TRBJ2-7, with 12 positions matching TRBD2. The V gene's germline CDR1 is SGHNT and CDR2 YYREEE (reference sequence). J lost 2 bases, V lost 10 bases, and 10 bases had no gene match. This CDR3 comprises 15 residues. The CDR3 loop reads CAFGLRLAGAYEQYF. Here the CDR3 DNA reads TGTGCCTTTGGTCTAAGACTAGCGGGGGCCTACGAGCAGTACTTC.

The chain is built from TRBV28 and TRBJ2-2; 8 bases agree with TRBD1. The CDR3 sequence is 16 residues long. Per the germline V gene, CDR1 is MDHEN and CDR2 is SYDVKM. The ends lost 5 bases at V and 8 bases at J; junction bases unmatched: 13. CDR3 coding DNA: TGTGCCAGCAGTGGTCCCCGGGCAGGGGGCTCTGGGGAGCTGTTTTTT. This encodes CASSGPRAGGSGELFF.

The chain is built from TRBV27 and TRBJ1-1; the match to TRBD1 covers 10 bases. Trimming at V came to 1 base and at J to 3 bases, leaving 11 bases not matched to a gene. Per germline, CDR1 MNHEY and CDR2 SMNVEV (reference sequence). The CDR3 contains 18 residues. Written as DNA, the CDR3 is TGTGCCAGCAGTTTATGGGGATATGGGGACAGGGGTCACACTGAAGCTTTCTTT. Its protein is CASSLWGYGDRGHTEAFF.

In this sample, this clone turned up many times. This chain's CDR3 is CASSGLAGTPYEQYF. CDR3 coding DNA: TGTGCCAGCAGTGGACTAGCGGGAACGCCCTACGAGCAGTACTTC. V usage is TRBV2 and J usage is TRBJ2-7; TRBD2 matches 11 bases. This CDR3 has 15 residues. Germline assignment: CDR1 SNHLY and CDR2 FYNNEI. Trimming removed 4 bases from V and 2 bases from J; junction bases left unmatched: 4.

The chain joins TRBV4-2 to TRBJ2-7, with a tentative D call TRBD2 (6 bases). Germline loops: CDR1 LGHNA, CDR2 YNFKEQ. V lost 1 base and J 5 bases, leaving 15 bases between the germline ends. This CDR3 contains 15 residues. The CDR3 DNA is TGTGCCAGCAGCCAAGGATCGGAGGGTCAGGACGAGCAGTACTTC. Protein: CASSQGSEGQDEQYF.

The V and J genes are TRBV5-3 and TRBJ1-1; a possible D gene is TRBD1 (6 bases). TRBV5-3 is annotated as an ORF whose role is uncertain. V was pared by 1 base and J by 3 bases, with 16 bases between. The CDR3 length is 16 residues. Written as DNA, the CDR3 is TGTGCCAGAAGCTTGCGGGGGGCCGAGGGGGACACTGAAGCTTTCTTT. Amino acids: CARSLRGAEGDTEAFF.

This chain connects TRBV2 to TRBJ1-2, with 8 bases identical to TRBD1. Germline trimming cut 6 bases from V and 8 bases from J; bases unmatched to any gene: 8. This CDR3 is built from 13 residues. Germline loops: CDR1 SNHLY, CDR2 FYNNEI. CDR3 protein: CASSAQGGRGYTF. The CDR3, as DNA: TGTGCCAGCAGCGCACAGGGGGGTAGGGGCTACACCTTC.

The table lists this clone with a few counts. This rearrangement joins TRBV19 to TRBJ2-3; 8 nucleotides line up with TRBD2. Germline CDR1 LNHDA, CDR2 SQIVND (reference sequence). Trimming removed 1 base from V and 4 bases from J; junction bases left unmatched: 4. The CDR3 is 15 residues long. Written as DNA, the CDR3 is TGTGCCAGTAGTATAGGGGCTAGCGGGCCAGATACGCAGTATTTT. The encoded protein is CASSIGASGPDTQYF. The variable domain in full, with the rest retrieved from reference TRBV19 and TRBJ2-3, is DGGITQSPKYLFRKEGQNVTLSCEQNLNHDAMYWYRQDPGQGLRLIYYSQIVNDFQKGDIAEGYSVSREKKESFPLTVTSAQKNPTAFYLCASSIGASGPDTQYFGPGTRLTVL.

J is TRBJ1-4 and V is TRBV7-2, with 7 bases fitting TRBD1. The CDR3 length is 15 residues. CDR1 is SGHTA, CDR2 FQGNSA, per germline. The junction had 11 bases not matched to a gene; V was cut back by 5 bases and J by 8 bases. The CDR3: CASSQVGGGREKLFF. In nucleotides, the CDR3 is TGTGCCAGCAGCCAAGTTGGAGGGGGCCGGGAAAAACTGTTTTTT.

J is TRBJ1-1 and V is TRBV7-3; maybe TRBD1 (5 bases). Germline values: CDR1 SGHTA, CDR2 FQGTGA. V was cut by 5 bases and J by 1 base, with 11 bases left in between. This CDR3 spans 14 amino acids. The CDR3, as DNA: TGTGCCAGCAGCCCCCAGGGTCAGAACACTGAAGCTTTCTTT. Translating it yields CASSPQGQNTEAFF.

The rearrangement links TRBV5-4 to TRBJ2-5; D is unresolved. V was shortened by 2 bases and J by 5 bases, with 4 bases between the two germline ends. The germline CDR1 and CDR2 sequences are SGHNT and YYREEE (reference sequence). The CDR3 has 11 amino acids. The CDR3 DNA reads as TGTGCCAGCAGCTTTATGGAGACCCAGTACTTC. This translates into CASSFMETQYF.

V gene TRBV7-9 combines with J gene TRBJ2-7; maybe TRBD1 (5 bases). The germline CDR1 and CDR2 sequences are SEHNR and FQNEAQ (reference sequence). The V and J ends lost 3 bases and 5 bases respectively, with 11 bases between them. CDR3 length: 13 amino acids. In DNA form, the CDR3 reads TGTGCCAGCAGCTTGAACAGGCCCCACGAGCAGTACTTC. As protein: CASSLNRPHEQYF.